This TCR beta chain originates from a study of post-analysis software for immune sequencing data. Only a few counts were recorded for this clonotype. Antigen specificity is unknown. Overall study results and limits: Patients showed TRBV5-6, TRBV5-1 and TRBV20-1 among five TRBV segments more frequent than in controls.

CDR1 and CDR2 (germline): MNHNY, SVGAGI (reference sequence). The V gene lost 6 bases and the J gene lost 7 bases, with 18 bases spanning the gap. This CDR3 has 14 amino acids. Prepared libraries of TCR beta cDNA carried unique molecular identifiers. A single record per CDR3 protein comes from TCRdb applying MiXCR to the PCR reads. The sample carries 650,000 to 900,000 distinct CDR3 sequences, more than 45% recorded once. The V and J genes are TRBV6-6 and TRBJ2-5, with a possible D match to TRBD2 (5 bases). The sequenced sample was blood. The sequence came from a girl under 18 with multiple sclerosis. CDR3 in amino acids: CASSPPPPGLTQYF. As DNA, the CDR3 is TGTGCCAGCAGCCCCCCTCCTCCGGGATTGACCCAGTACTTC.